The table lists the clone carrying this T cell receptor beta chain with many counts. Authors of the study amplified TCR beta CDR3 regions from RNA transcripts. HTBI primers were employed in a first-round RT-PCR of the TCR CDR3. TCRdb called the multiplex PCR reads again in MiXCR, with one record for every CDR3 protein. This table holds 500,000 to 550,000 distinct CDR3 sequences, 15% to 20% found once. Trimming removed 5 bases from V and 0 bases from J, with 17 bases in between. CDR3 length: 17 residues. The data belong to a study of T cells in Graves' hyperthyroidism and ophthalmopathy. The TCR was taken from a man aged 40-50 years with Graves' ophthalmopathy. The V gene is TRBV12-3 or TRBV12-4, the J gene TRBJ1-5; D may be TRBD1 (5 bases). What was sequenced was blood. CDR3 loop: CASSPGRDRYSNQPQHF. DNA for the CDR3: TGTGCCAGCAGTCCCGGCAGGGACCGTTATAGCAATCAGCCCCAGCATTTT.